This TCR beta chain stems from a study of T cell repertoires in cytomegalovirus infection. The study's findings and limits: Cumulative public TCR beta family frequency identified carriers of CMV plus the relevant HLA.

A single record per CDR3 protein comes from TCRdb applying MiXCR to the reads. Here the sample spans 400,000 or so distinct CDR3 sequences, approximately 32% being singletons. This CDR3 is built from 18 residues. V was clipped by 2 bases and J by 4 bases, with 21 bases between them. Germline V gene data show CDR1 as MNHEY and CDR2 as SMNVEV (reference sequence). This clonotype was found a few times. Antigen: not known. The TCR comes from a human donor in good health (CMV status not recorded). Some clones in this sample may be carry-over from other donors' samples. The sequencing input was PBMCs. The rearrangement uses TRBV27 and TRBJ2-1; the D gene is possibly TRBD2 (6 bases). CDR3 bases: TGTGCCAGCAGTTTAGGCCCCCCGACTAGAGGTGGATACAATGAGCAGTTCTTC. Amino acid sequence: CASSLGPPTRGGYNEQFF.